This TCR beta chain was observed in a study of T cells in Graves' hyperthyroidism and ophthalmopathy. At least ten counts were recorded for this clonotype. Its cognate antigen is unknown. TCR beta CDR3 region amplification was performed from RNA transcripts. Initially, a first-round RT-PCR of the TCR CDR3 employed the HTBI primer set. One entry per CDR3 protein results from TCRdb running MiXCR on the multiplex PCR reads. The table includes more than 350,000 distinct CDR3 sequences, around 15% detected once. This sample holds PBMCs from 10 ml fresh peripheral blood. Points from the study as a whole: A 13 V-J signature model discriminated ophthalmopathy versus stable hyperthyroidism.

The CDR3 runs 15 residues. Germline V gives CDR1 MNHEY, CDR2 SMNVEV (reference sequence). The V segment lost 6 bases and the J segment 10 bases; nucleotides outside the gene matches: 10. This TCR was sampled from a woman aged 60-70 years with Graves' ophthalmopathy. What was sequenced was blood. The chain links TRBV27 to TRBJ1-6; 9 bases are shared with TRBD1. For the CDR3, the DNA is TGTGCCAGCAGAGACCCCGGGACAGGGCGGTCACCCCTCCACTTT. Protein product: CASRDPGTGRSPLHF.